The TCR beta chain under discussion was sequenced for a study of CD8 T cells in Susac syndrome. On this clonotype itself: Its target is not known.

The CDR3 is made up of 15 amino acids. V shed 3 bases and J shed 4 bases, with 15 bases lying between them. After extraction with the RNeasy kit, roughly 0.45 to 1 ug of the RNA was reverse transcribed using random hexamers. Coverage of TCR beta CDR3 amplification by immunoSEQ multiplex PCR extended to 54 Vbeta and 13 Jbeta. Via MiXCR, TCRdb re-called the immunoSEQ multiplex PCR reads, giving one row per CDR3 protein. In the table there are approximately 300,000 distinct CDR3 sequences, 89% of which are singletons. Sequencing of TCR beta covered CD8+ and CD4+ T cells obtained from blood. The patients who served as multiple sclerosis controls were treatment-naive and had stable or active relapsing-remitting disease that fulfilled the revised McDonald criteria. General study findings and limits: It was acknowledged in the study that its TCR sequencing and HLA analysis involved a relatively small number of individuals.

The sequenced material came from CD8+ T cells from PBMCs. The chain links TRBV12-3 or TRBV12-4 to TRBJ2-5; TRBD2 is a possible D gene (6 bases). The sequence derives from a human donor with multiple sclerosis. In DNA, the CDR3 is TGTGCCAGCAGTTTTTCGTCCCAGGGAGGAGAGACCCAGTACTTC. It is translated as CASSFSSQGGETQYF.